The 31 T cell receptor beta chains below come from one sample, sequenced in a study of shared clonotypes between healthy human individuals (TCRdb year 2020). The library was generated by the immunoSEQ multiplex PCR assay. The clones in this table, taken by TCRdb from immuneACCESS, are in-frame only. Not every clone is retained; where verified, under half of the shortfall comes from an unresolved V gene, and the cause of the rest is unknown. Across this sample there are millions of clones, with approximately 94% seen only once. The ten largest account for around 0.14% of the sample. The sample consisted of naive CD4+ T cells sorted from blood. According to the study, the label for this sample's cell subset or site signals: CD45RA+ positively selected. These receptors all come from a man aged 18 to 29 in good health.

Of note for this clone: Other DNA variants within this sample encode the same CDR3. The V gene is TRBV6-5, the J gene TRBJ1-2, with 7 nucleotides matching TRBD1. This CDR3 comprises 15 residues. J lost 1 base, V lost 0 bases, and 2 bases had no gene match. Germline CDR1 is MNHEY and CDR2 is SVGAGI. This CDR3 is CASSYSGTDNYGYTF. CDR3 in DNA: TGTGCCAGCAGTTACTCGGGGACAGATAACTATGGCTACACCTTC.

This clone showed up just a few times. The V call is TRBV4-1, the J call TRBJ1-5; 10 bases line up with TRBD1. Germline CDR1 MGHRA, CDR2 YSYEKL. J gave up 5 bases and V 4 bases, and 2 bases lay outside the gene matches. The CDR3 is 14 residues long. CDR3 DNA: TGCGCCAGCAGCCGAGGGACAGGGGATCAGCCCCAGCATTTT. Protein sequence: CASSRGTGDQPQHF.

V and J are TRBV5-1 and TRBJ2-1; D gene uncertain. CDR1 is SGHRS and CDR2 is YFSETQ in the germline V gene. The CDR3 is 14 residues long. The ends were cut back, 4 bases at V and 6 bases at J, with 14 bases in the middle. The CDR3: CASSPQKGINEQFF. DNA of the CDR3: TGCGCCAGCAGCCCTCAAAAAGGGATCAATGAGCAGTTCTTC.

Notes on this clone: Different DNA sequences within this sample yield the same CDR3. The chain carries TRBV5-1 and TRBJ1-6, with 7 bases aligning to TRBD1. The CDR3 loop spans 14 amino acids. Losses at the gene ends were 5 bases for V and 6 bases for J; bases not matched to a gene: 5. Germline-derived CDR1 and CDR2 are SGHRS and YFSETQ. The CDR3, as DNA: TGCGCCAGCAGTTCGGGACAGCTTAATTCACCCCTCCACTTT. It translates to CASSSGQLNSPLHF.

V gene TRBV11-3 combines with J gene TRBJ2-2; D unclear. V lost 3 bases, J lost 1 base, and 12 bases lay in between. Germline V lookup: CDR1 SGHNT, CDR2 YENEEA. This CDR3 is 16 amino acids long. CDR3 nucleotide sequence: TGTGCCAGCAGCTTGGCACCGAACATGAACACCGGGGAGCTGTTTTTT. Translation: CASSLAPNMNTGELFF.

The chain links TRBV7-6 to TRBJ2-3; D uncertain. Germline V gene sequence: CDR1 SGHVS, CDR2 FNYEAQ. The CDR3 is 17 residues long. With 5 bases removed from V and 2 bases from J, the gap between germline ends came to 20 bases. CDR3 amino acids: CASSLDPLKENTDTQYF. Written as DNA, the CDR3 is TGTGCCAGCAGCCTAGACCCACTAAAGGAAAACACAGATACGCAGTATTTT.

The chain recombines TRBV6-1 with TRBJ1-2; D may be TRBD1 (6 bases). The CDR3 length is 15 residues. Trimming removed 3 bases from V and 2 bases from J, with 13 bases in between. Germline V gene sequence: CDR1 MNHNS, CDR2 SASEGT. As DNA, the CDR3 is TGTGCCAGCAGTGAGATCGGGGGGCAGAACTATGGCTACACCTTC. This translates into CASSEIGGQNYGYTF.

As to this clone: Distinct nucleotide sequences in the sample also encode this CDR3. The CDR3 bases are TGTGCCAGCAGCCCGGGGACAGGTTCCTACGAGCAGTACTTC. Its translation is CASSPGTGSYEQYF. The V gene is TRBV7-2, the J gene TRBJ2-7, with TRBD1 matching over 8 bases. The J segment lost 1 base and the V segment lost 5 bases, leaving 4 bases of the junction unmatched. From germline, CDR1 is SGHTA and CDR2 FQGNSA. The CDR3 contains 14 residues.

The chain employs TRBV28 and TRBJ1-2; D perhaps matches TRBD1 (5 bases). Germline lookup yields CDR1 MDHEN and CDR2 SYDVKM. This CDR3 contains 12 residues. The V gene lost 4 bases and the J gene lost 5 bases, with 8 bases spanning the gap. The CDR3: CASSWGEYGYTF. The CDR3 nucleotides read TGTGCCAGCAGTTGGGGGGAATATGGCTACACCTTC.

Of note for this clone: This sample includes further DNA sequences coding for the same CDR3. V usage is TRBV7-2 and J usage is TRBJ2-7; D unclear. The CDR3 runs 13 residues. Trimming removed 0 bases from V and 3 bases from J, with 6 bases in between. Germline CDR1 SGHTA, CDR2 FQGNSA. The CDR3 DNA is TGTGCCAGCAGCTTAGCGCCTGGCTACGAGCAGTACTTC. Residues: CASSLAPGYEQYF.

Points on this clone: The sample contains more than one DNA sequence encoding this CDR3. DNA of the CDR3: TGTGCCAGCAGTTTATCGGGGAATCAGCCCCAGCATTTT. Amino acid sequence: CASSLSGNQPQHF. The rearrangement uses TRBV28 and TRBJ1-5; no clear D gene. Trimming took 1 base from V and 4 from J, leaving 5 bases between them. CDR1 and CDR2 (germline): MDHEN, SYDVKM. The CDR3 contains 13 residues.

This clone was seen just once. The rearrangement joins TRBV29-1 to TRBJ1-2; 9 bases are a match to TRBD1. This CDR3 has 16 amino acids. Germline V lookup: CDR1 SQVTM, CDR2 ANQGSEA. V shed 0 bases and J 4 bases; nucleotides not matched to a gene: 9. Written as DNA, the CDR3 is TGCAGCGTTGAAGATGGGCCCGGGACAGGGATCTATGGCTACACCTTC. Translating it yields CSVEDGPGTGIYGYTF.

The J gene is TRBJ2-7, the V gene TRBV6-5; 8 bases map to TRBD1. V was pared by 5 bases and J by 2 bases, with 8 bases of the junction left unmatched. This CDR3 spans 15 amino acids. Germline V gene sequence: CDR1 MNHEY, CDR2 SVGAGI. This CDR3 reads CASSPPDRAAYEQYF. CDR3 sequence (DNA): TGTGCCAGCAGTCCCCCGGACAGGGCTGCCTACGAGCAGTACTTC.

This clone occurred once. The V and J genes are TRBV28 and TRBJ1-5; no definite D call. Germline lookup yields CDR1 MDHEN and CDR2 SYDVKM. CDR3 length: 14 residues. V lost 1 base to trimming and J lost 7 bases, with 11 bases between them. CDR3 protein: CASSLFLGGQPQHF. The CDR3 DNA reads TGTGCCAGCAGTTTATTTCTGGGCGGCCAGCCCCAGCATTTT.

The rearrangement uses TRBV27 and TRBJ2-1, with TRBD2 identical over 9 bases. The CDR3 runs 18 residues. The trim removed 3 bases at V and 0 bases at J, leaving 9 bases unmatched. Germline-derived CDR1 and CDR2 are MNHEY and SMNVEV (reference sequence). The DNA of the CDR3 is TGTGCCAGCAGTTTGTGGGCGGGGGGGCCCTACTCCTACAATGAGCAGTTCTTC. This translates into CASSLWAGGPYSYNEQFF.

CDR3 DNA: TGTGCCAGCAGCCAAGGGGAGAGGGGAAACACCATATATTTT. The encoded protein is CASSQGERGNTIYF. The chain uses TRBV27 and TRBJ1-3; D perhaps matches TRBD1 (5 bases). The CDR3 length is 14 residues. The germline gives CDR1 MNHEY, CDR2 SMNVEV (reference sequence). The V gene lost 6 bases and the J gene lost 4 bases, with 13 bases spanning the gap.

The V gene is TRBV28, the J gene TRBJ2-3; 9 bases align to TRBD1. CDR3 length: 16 amino acids. Per the germline V gene, CDR1 is MDHEN and CDR2 is SYDVKM. V was clipped by 3 bases and J by 1 base; unmatched bases: 5. DNA of the CDR3: TGTGCCAGCAGTTTCGGCTACAGGGGGCGCACAGATACGCAGTATTTT. This codes for CASSFGYRGRTDTQYF. Based on the CDR3 plus reference TRBV28 and TRBJ2-3, the full variable domain is DVKVTQSSRYLVKRTGEKVFLECVQDMDHENMFWYRQDPGLGLRLIYFSYDVKMKEKGDIPEGYSVSREKKERFSLILESASTNQTSMYLCASSFGYRGRTDTQYFGPGTRLTVL.

CDR3 sequence: CASSGRGNTEAFF. DNA for the CDR3: TGTGCCAGCAGTGGAAGGGGGAACACTGAAGCTTTCTTT. V gene TRBV6-1 combines with J gene TRBJ1-1; possibly TRBD1 for D (5 bases). The ends were cut back, 4 bases at V and 1 base at J, with 7 bases in the middle. In germline, CDR1 is MNHNS, CDR2 SASEGT. The CDR3 has 13 amino acids.

The chain joins TRBV7-2 to TRBJ2-3; D tentatively reads TRBD1 or TRBD2 (5 bases each). CDR1 is SGHTA and CDR2 is FQGNSA in the germline V gene. Trimming took off 2 bases at V and 0 bases at J, with 12 bases between the two ends. The CDR3 runs 16 residues. DNA for the CDR3: TGTGCCAGCAGCTTAACGGGGACCACTAGCACAGATACGCAGTATTTT. This gives the protein CASSLTGTTSTDTQYF.

The chain employs TRBV6-6 and TRBJ2-3, with 9 positions matching TRBD1. This CDR3 is built from 15 residues. V gave up 5 bases and J gave up 5 bases; unmatched junction bases: 8. Germline-derived CDR1 and CDR2 are MNHNY and SVGAGI (reference sequence). The CDR3 DNA is TGTGCCAGCAGTCGCCTGGGACAGGGAAAAGATACGCAGTATTTT. Translated, it gives CASSRLGQGKDTQYF.

The chain combines TRBV6-6 with TRBJ1-1; D is unclear. V lost 5 bases and J lost 1, with 11 bases in between. Germline CDR1 is MNHNY and CDR2 is SVGAGI (reference sequence). The CDR3 loop spans 14 amino acids. The CDR3 reads CASSATGGNTEAFF. CDR3 DNA sequence: TGTGCCAGCAGTGCGACGGGCGGGAACACTGAAGCTTTCTTT.

On this clone: This same CDR3 is encoded by further DNA sequences in the sample. This chain joins TRBV30 and TRBJ1-5; D is perhaps TRBD1 (5 bases). The length of the CDR3 is 14 residues. Germline V lookup: CDR1 GTSNPN, CDR2 SVGIG (reference sequence). Trimming removed 0 bases from V and 4 bases from J, with 10 bases in between. The DNA for the CDR3 is TGTGCCTGGAGTGTACTGGGGGGTAATCAGCCCCAGCATTTT. It codes for CAWSVLGGNQPQHF.

About this clone: The sample contains more than one DNA sequence encoding this CDR3. The V call is TRBV5-1, the J call TRBJ2-2; D remains unclear. V was shortened by 0 bases and J by 6 bases, with 6 bases between the two germline ends. The CDR3 contains 13 residues. Germline CDR1 reads SGHRS; CDR2 reads YFSETQ. CDR3 sequence reads: CASSLEGSGELFF. Written as DNA, the CDR3 is TGCGCCAGCAGCTTGGAGGGCTCCGGGGAGCTGTTTTTT.

The chain carries TRBV7-8 and TRBJ2-5, with D possibly being TRBD2 (6 bases). Trimming left V 7 bases short and J 7 bases short, with 22 bases between. This CDR3 is 15 amino acids long. Germline CDR1 SGHVS, CDR2 FQNEAQ. The CDR3 DNA is TGTGCCAGCATCCTCCGGGACTTTCAAAAAGGGACCCAGTACTTC. Translated, it gives CASILRDFQKGTQYF.

The rearrangement links TRBV18 to TRBJ2-7; D assignment may be TRBD1 or TRBD2 (6 bases each). With 2 bases removed from V and 2 bases from J, the gap between germline ends came to 13 bases. Germline CDR1 is KGHSH and CDR2 is LQKENI. The CDR3 runs 15 residues. In DNA, the CDR3 is TGTGCCAGCTCACCAAAGACGGGGGCCCCCTACGAGCAGTACTTC. It yields the protein CASSPKTGAPYEQYF.

The chain has TRBV19 and TRBJ2-3, with 7 bases that match TRBD1. Per germline, CDR1 LNHDA and CDR2 SQIVND (reference sequence). CDR3 length: 16 residues. Trimming removed 1 base from V and 2 bases from J; junction bases left unmatched: 6. CDR3 amino acids: CASSIGGGPLTDTQYF. The CDR3 DNA sequence: TGTGCCAGTAGTATAGGAGGGGGCCCCCTCACAGATACGCAGTATTTT.

The count of this clone is one. The chain recombines TRBV5-6 with TRBJ2-4, with a weak D call TRBD2 (7 bases). Trimming cost V 0 bases and J 6 bases, with 16 bases left between them. In germline, CDR1 is SGHDT, CDR2 YYEEEE. CDR3 length: 16 amino acids. CDR3 in amino acids: CASSLDNRGGRNIQYF. CDR3 DNA sequence: TGTGCCAGCAGCTTGGATAATAGGGGGGGCCGAAACATTCAGTACTTC.

Points on this clone: The sample holds other DNA sequences that translate to the same CDR3. V is TRBV28 and J is TRBJ2-7, with a weak D call TRBD2 (6 bases). V lost 4 bases, J lost 2 bases, and 9 bases lay in between. The CDR3 spans 13 residues. Germline loops: CDR1 MDHEN, CDR2 SYDVKM. The CDR3 sequence is CASSSSGPYEQYF. The CDR3 nucleotides are TGTGCCAGCAGTTCAAGCGGGCCCTACGAGCAGTACTTC.

This chain links TRBV6-5 with TRBJ2-3, with 10 bases fitting TRBD2. CDR1 and CDR2 from the germline V gene are MNHEY and SVGAGI. J lost 7 bases, V lost 8 bases, and 6 bases had no gene match. The CDR3 is made up of 13 amino acids. As DNA, the CDR3 is TGTGCCAGCGGGCGGACTAGCGGAAATACGCAGTATTTT. As protein: CASGRTSGNTQYF.

This chain connects TRBV19 to TRBJ1-6; possibly TRBD1 for D (5 bases). Germline V gene lookup returns CDR1 LNHDA and CDR2 SQIVND (reference sequence). CDR3 length: 14 amino acids. V lost 8 bases and J 9 bases, leaving 17 bases between the germline ends. The CDR3 DNA reads as TGTGCCAGTGGACCTACAGGTTTAGCTTCACCCCTCCACTTT. Encoded protein: CASGPTGLASPLHF.

This clone occurred a few times. Other DNA sequences in this sample translate to the same CDR3. CDR3 protein: CASGLTDTQYF. CDR3 nucleotides: TGTGCTAGTGGTCTCACAGATACGCAGTATTTT. V and J are TRBV12-5 and TRBJ2-3; no clear D gene. CDR1 and CDR2 (germline): LGHNT, FRNRAP. The V gene lost 5 bases and the J gene lost 2 bases, with 2 bases spanning the gap. The CDR3 spans 11 residues.